This T cell receptor beta chain was sequenced in a study of blood T cells in healthy people across ages. Caucasian, healthy and from Russia, the donors were aged between about 6 and 90. A J-beta primer mix and a sample-barcoded 5' primer were used in a second PCR of about 7 to 12 cycles. TCRdb ran MiXCR on the 5' RACE reads and lists one entry per CDR3 protein. Of 750,000 or so distinct CDR3 sequences in the sample, roughly 25% were seen once. This clonotype was observed a handful of times. These sequences were also reported in another study, on T cells of mothers and their children.

Material: blood. The sequence was collected from a boy under 18 in good health.

The CDR3 DNA sequence: TGTGCCAGCAGTTACGGACAGGGGGGCAACGAGCAGTACTTC. Amino acid sequence: CASSYGQGGNEQYF. This chain uses TRBV6-5 with TRBJ2-5, with 10 bases aligning to TRBD1. The better agreement between TRBJ2-7 and the DNA end casts doubt on the J call. The CDR3 totals 14 residues. From germline, CDR1 is MNHEY and CDR2 SVGAGI.